The clone carrying this TCR beta chain was counted only a few times. This sample is drawn from a study of shared T cell receptors in the human thymus. Here immunoSEQ multiplex PCR was the method, and the copy in TCRdb shows in-frame clones only, minus some. The sample contains more than 550,000 clones, 70% to 90% of which appear only once. The germline V gene has CDR1 ENHRY and CDR2 SYGVKD. Losses at the gene ends were 10 bases for V and 7 bases for J; bases not matched to a gene: 14. The CDR3 length is 15 residues. This same sample was also taken into another study, of human thymus T cells. That report notes: All donors were healthy Finnish infants who were undergoing corrective surgery to treat congenital heart defects. It was from resections taken during corrective heart surgery that the thymus tissue came. Among thymic and blood repertoires, usage of V and J genes appeared biased. Thymic repertoires of unrelated individuals were reported in related research to overlap highly.

The sequence came from a girl under three years old with a congenital heart defect. The chain joins TRBV10-3 to TRBJ1-4, with 8 bases fitting TRBD1. The sequenced sample was thymocytes. CDR3 coding DNA: TGTGCCACCCAAGCAAAGACAGGGGATCGTGAAAAACTGTTTTTT. Encoded protein: CATQAKTGDREKLFF.